A single sample is the source of the 30 T cell receptor beta chains below, sequenced in a study of blood T cell repertoires in COVID-19. Profiling relied on immunoSEQ multiplex PCR, and the TCRdb table lists in-frame clones only, not all of them. The profile shows 150,000 or so clones, roughly four fifths of them singletons. The sample taken for sequencing was peripheral blood. The receptors come from a woman aged 55-70 years with acute or convalescent COVID-19.

This clone was seen a few times. The chain has TRBV7-2 and TRBJ2-3; D uncertain. Germline values: CDR1 SGHTA, CDR2 FQGNSA. This CDR3 is 15 amino acids long. Between the trimmed V and J ends, which lost 0 bases and 1 base, there was a span of 8 bases. The CDR3 spells CASSLAVPGTDTQYF. As DNA, the CDR3 is TGTGCCAGCAGCTTAGCCGTCCCAGGCACAGATACGCAGTATTTT.

In DNA form, the CDR3 reads TGTGCCATCAGCCTAAAGGAGGGGAAGTCCTACAATGAGCAGTTCTTC. Amino acid sequence: CAISLKEGKSYNEQFF. The chain carries TRBV10-3 and TRBJ2-1; D is perhaps TRBD2 (6 bases). V was pared by 6 bases and J by 1 base, with 16 bases between. Germline CDR1 and CDR2: ENHRY and SYGVKD. The length of the CDR3 is 16 residues.

The chain combines TRBV18 with TRBJ1-6; tentative D call: TRBD1 (5 bases). The V and J ends lost 0 bases and 6 bases respectively, with 9 bases between them. Germline CDR1 reads KGHSH; CDR2 reads LQKENI. CDR3 length: 15 residues. The CDR3 region is CASSPPVRANSPLHF. Written as DNA, the CDR3 is TGTGCCAGCTCACCACCGGTCAGGGCTAATTCACCCCTCCACTTT. Together with reference TRBV18 and TRBJ1-6, the CDR3 gives the full variable domain: NAGVMQNPRHLVRRRGQEARLRCSPMKGHSHVYWYRQLPEEGLKFMVYLQKENIIDESGMPKERFSAEFPKEGPSILRIQQVVRGDSAAYFCASSPPVRANSPLHFGNGTRLTVT.

The chain is built from TRBV20-1 and TRBJ2-1; a weak D match, TRBD1 (5 bases). V was pared by 5 bases and J by 4 bases, with 6 bases between. Per germline, CDR1 DFQATT and CDR2 SNEGSKA (reference sequence). This CDR3 spans 11 amino acids. This CDR3 is CSADSYNEQFF. The DNA for the CDR3 is TGCAGTGCTGACAGTTACAATGAGCAGTTCTTC.

This rearrangement joins TRBV29-1 to TRBJ2-1; the match to TRBD2 covers 13 bases. V lost 4 bases to trimming and J lost 7 bases; unmatched junction nucleotides: 10. Germline-derived CDR1 and CDR2 are SQVTM and ANQGSEA. CDR3 size: 16 residues. CDR3 loop: CSVAKGLAGVGNEQFF. As DNA, the CDR3 is TGCAGCGTTGCTAAAGGACTAGCGGGAGTGGGGAATGAGCAGTTCTTC.

V gene TRBV28 combines with J gene TRBJ2-7; D perhaps matches TRBD1 (6 bases). The CDR3 is 16 amino acids. V was shortened by 5 bases and J by 3 bases, with 20 bases between the two germline ends. Germline V CDR1 and CDR2: MDHEN, SYDVKM. CDR3 residues: CASSPYSGVILYEQYV. The DNA for the CDR3 is TGTGCCAGCAGTCCCTATTCAGGGGTAATCCTCTACGAGCAGTACGTC.

The chain joins TRBV5-4 to TRBJ1-2; 7 bases line up with TRBD1. V shed 2 bases, J shed 6 bases, and the junction held 4 bases outside the gene matches. The CDR3 spans 13 residues. Looked up from germline, CDR1 is SGHNT and CDR2 is YYREEE (reference sequence). The CDR3: CASSLRQGDGYTF. As DNA, the CDR3 is TGTGCCAGCAGCTTACGGCAGGGGGATGGCTACACCTTC.

The V and J genes are TRBV9 and TRBJ1-2; TRBD1 agrees at 7 bases. There are 16 residues in the CDR3. With 0 bases clipped from V and 2 bases from J, the junction kept 7 bases outside the gene matches. Germline V gene sequence: CDR1 SGDLS, CDR2 YYNGEE. The CDR3 region has the DNA TGTGCCAGCAGCGTAGGACAGGGAAGACCGAACTATGGCTACACCTTC. Amino acid sequence: CASSVGQGRPNYGYTF.

The chain combines TRBV30 with TRBJ2-7, with D possibly TRBD1 on 6 matching bases. The CDR3 is 14 residues long. The V gene lost 5 bases and the J gene lost 2 bases, with 16 bases spanning the gap. CDR1 and CDR2 from the germline V gene are GTSNPN and SVGIG (reference sequence). CDR3 in amino acids: CAWDVGALPYEQYF. DNA of the CDR3: TGTGCCTGGGACGTGGGGGCCCTACCCTACGAGCAGTACTTC.

The genes are TRBV5-4 and TRBJ1-1, with 7 bases aligning to TRBD1. With V trimmed by 0 bases and J by 3 bases, 2 bases remained unmatched. The CDR3 runs 14 residues. Per the germline V gene, CDR1 is SGHNT and CDR2 is YYREEE (reference sequence). CDR3 sequence reads: CASSLGQGYTEAFF. As DNA, the CDR3 is TGTGCCAGCAGCTTGGGACAGGGATACACTGAAGCTTTCTTT.

The sample holds one count of this clone. The V call is TRBV20-1, the J call TRBJ1-2, with TRBD1 matching over 9 bases. Germline CDR1 reads DFQATT; CDR2 reads SNEGSKA (reference sequence). Trimming removed 3 bases from V and 3 bases from J; junction bases left unmatched: 11. CDR3 size: 16 residues. This chain's CDR3 is CSASPATGGWDYGYTF. The CDR3 DNA is TGCAGTGCTAGTCCCGCGACAGGGGGATGGGACTATGGCTACACCTTC.

This chain joins TRBV19 and TRBJ1-2; D unresolved. The CDR3 spans 14 residues. The V end was cut by 0 bases, the J end by 3 bases, with 8 bases between. Germline CDR1 and CDR2: LNHDA and SQIVND (reference sequence). This chain's CDR3 is CASSIDHRYYGYTF. The CDR3 DNA reads as TGTGCCAGTAGTATAGATCACAGATACTATGGCTACACCTTC.

In this sample, this clone turned up many times. The chain has TRBV2 and TRBJ2-7; TRBD1 agrees at 7 bases. The germline V gene encodes CDR1 SNHLY and CDR2 FYNNEI. This CDR3 spans 11 amino acids. The V and J ends lost 7 bases and 4 bases, in that order; junction bases with no gene match: 1. For the CDR3, the DNA is TGTGCCAGCACGACAGGGTACGAGCAGTACTTC. Its translation: CASTTGYEQYF. Full variable domain (remainder filled in from reference TRBV2 and TRBJ2-7): EPEVTQTPSHQVTQMGQEVILRCVPISNHLYFYWYRQILGQKVEFLVSFYNNEISEKSEIFDDQFSVERPDGSNFTLKIRSTKLEDSAMYFCASTTGYEQYFGPGTRLTVT.

Written as DNA, the CDR3 is TGTGCCAGTAGATTCAGGGTGGGCACTGAAGCTTTCTTT. It yields the protein CASRFRVGTEAFF. The chain couples TRBV19 to TRBJ1-1; tentative D call: TRBD1 (5 bases). V was pared by 6 bases and J by 4 bases, with 12 bases between. The CDR3 is 13 residues long. The germline V gene encodes CDR1 LNHDA and CDR2 SQIVND (reference sequence).

The chain couples TRBV6-5 to TRBJ1-5; TRBD1 aligns across 10 bases. The germline gives CDR1 MNHEY, CDR2 SVGAGI. The CDR3 runs to 15 residues. The trim removed 9 bases at V and 6 bases at J, leaving 11 bases unmatched. CDR3: CARRDRGRRIQPQHF. CDR3 nucleotides: TGTGCCAGACGGGACAGGGGAAGGAGGATTCAGCCCCAGCATTTT.

The V gene is TRBV7-3, the J gene TRBJ1-2; 8 bases line up with TRBD1. The CDR3 is made up of 14 amino acids. J gave up 7 bases and V 4 bases, and 8 bases lay outside the gene matches. The V gene's germline CDR1 is SGHTA and CDR2 FQGTGA. CDR3 sequence (DNA): TGTGCCAGCAGCTCAGGACAGGGAGAGAGTGGCTACACCTTC. The encoded protein is CASSSGQGESGYTF.

The chain recombines TRBV7-9 with TRBJ2-5; perhaps TRBD2 as D (6 bases). The CDR3 sequence is 17 residues long. Trimming left V 1 base short and J 1 base short, with 16 bases between. Germline V gene sequence: CDR1 SEHNR, CDR2 FQNEAQ (reference sequence). The CDR3, as DNA: TGTGCCAGCAGCTTAGGAACTTGGGGGGACCTCCAAGAGACCCAGTACTTC. This codes for CASSLGTWGDLQETQYF.

This clone occurred a few times. This chain uses TRBV5-1 with TRBJ1-1; 9 nucleotides align to TRBD1. The V gene's germline CDR1 is SGHRS and CDR2 YFSETQ. This CDR3 region has 15 residues. The V segment lost 4 bases and the J segment 5 bases; nucleotides outside the gene matches: 9. The CDR3 bases are TGCGCCAGCAGCGTGACAGGGGGAATGTATACTGAAGCTTTCTTT. Its protein product is CASSVTGGMYTEAFF.

The V gene is TRBV12-3 or TRBV12-4, the J gene TRBJ1-4; D unclear. Trimming stripped 8 bases from V and 2 bases from J, with 6 bases between. This CDR3 has 12 amino acids. CDR3 coding DNA: TGTGCCAGCGGGAGGACTAATGAAAAACTGTTTTTT. It yields the protein CASGRTNEKLFF.

This rearrangement joins TRBV9 to TRBJ2-3; 14 nucleotides align to TRBD2. This CDR3 contains 17 residues. The germline V gene has CDR1 SGDLS and CDR2 YYNGEE. The V gene end was trimmed by 1 base and the J gene end by 5 bases; junction bases not matched to a gene: 6. The CDR3 DNA reads TGTGCCAGCAGCGTACTAGGACTAGCGGGGGGTGTAGATACGCAGTATTTT. Its translation is CASSVLGLAGGVDTQYF.

The V and J genes are TRBV5-4 and TRBJ2-3; no definite D call. This CDR3 spans 14 amino acids. The germline V gene encodes CDR1 SGHNT and CDR2 YYREEE (reference sequence). V was clipped by 4 bases and J by 1 base, with 10 bases between them. The CDR3 sequence is CASSPPTGTDTQYF. As DNA, the CDR3 is TGTGCCAGCAGCCCGCCCACAGGCACAGATACGCAGTATTTT.

The CDR3 bases are TGTGCCAGCAGTTATAGAGGGACAAAGACCTACACCTTC. Amino acids: CASSYRGTKTYTF. V and J are TRBV6-5 and TRBJ1-2, with D tentatively TRBD1 (6 bases). V gave up 3 bases and J gave up 10 bases, with 15 bases separating them. The CDR3 has 13 amino acids. The germline gives CDR1 MNHEY, CDR2 SVGAGI.

The chain combines TRBV19 with TRBJ1-4; no clear D gene. This CDR3 is 14 amino acids long. V was pared by 6 bases and J by 7 bases, with 15 bases between. The V gene's germline CDR1 is LNHDA and CDR2 SQIVND (reference sequence). CDR3: CASRTGLRGEKLFF. CDR3 DNA: TGTGCCAGTAGAACCGGGCTGCGGGGTGAAAAACTGTTTTTT.

This chain connects TRBV28 to TRBJ1-1; D remains ambiguous. The CDR3 contains 14 residues. Germline V gene data show CDR1 as MDHEN and CDR2 as SYDVKM. Trimming stripped 3 bases from V and 11 bases from J, with 19 bases between. CDR3 sequence (DNA): TGTGCCAGCAGTTTTGAGGGCCCTCCTAGGAGGGCTTTCTTT. Translation: CASSFEGPPRRAFF.

V usage is TRBV28 and J usage is TRBJ1-6, with a possible D match to TRBD1 (6 bases). The V end was cut by 1 base, the J end by 6 bases, with 10 bases between. This CDR3 has 15 residues. Germline V lookup: CDR1 MDHEN, CDR2 SYDVKM. The CDR3 loop reads CASSLSGQINSPLHF. The CDR3 bases are TGTGCCAGCAGTTTATCTGGACAGATTAATTCACCCCTCCACTTT.

The chain couples TRBV28 to TRBJ1-2, with 8 bases that match TRBD1. V trimming: 8 bases; J trimming: 0 bases; junction bases outside the gene matches: 11. CDR3 length equals 16 residues. Looked up from germline, CDR1 is MDHEN and CDR2 is SYDVKM. CDR3 DNA: TGTGCCAGCTCTCAACAGGGGGGATTAGCTAACTATGGCTACACCTTC. Protein: CASSQQGGLANYGYTF.

In nucleotides, the CDR3 is TGTGCCAGCAGTATGACAGGGGGCGCGGCGTCCTACGAGCAGTACTTC. This sequence encodes CASSMTGGAASYEQYF. The genes are TRBV27 and TRBJ2-7; 10 positions agree with TRBD1. In germline, CDR1 is MNHEY, CDR2 SMNVEV (reference sequence). V was clipped by 5 bases and J by 1 base; unmatched bases: 8. The CDR3 covers 16 residues.

This chain uses TRBV2 with TRBJ1-1; the D gene is possibly TRBD1 (6 bases). Germline lookup yields CDR1 SNHLY and CDR2 FYNNEI. The CDR3 spans 13 residues. The V gene lost 6 bases and the J gene lost 1 base, with 9 bases spanning the gap. CDR3 sequence reads: CASRDSWNTEAFF. The CDR3 DNA follows: TGTGCCAGCAGGGACAGCTGGAACACTGAAGCTTTCTTT.

The chain employs TRBV18 and TRBJ1-1, with 7 bases lining up with TRBD1. V lost 1 base, J lost 4 bases, and 3 bases stayed unmatched. This CDR3 is built from 14 residues. From germline, CDR1 is KGHSH and CDR2 LQKENI. The CDR3 DNA sequence: TGTGCCAGCTCACCACAGGGGGCTGGCACTGAAGCTTTCTTT. It specifies CASSPQGAGTEAFF.

The V gene is TRBV4-1, the J gene TRBJ1-2; the D is unclear. CDR1 is MGHRA and CDR2 is YSYEKL in the germline V gene. Trimming pared 4 bases from V and 4 bases from J, leaving 7 bases between. The CDR3 has 12 residues. The CDR3: CASSREGYGYTF. CDR3 bases: TGCGCCAGCAGCCGTGAGGGCTATGGCTACACCTTC.